This T cell receptor (beta chain) was observed in a study of T cells in Graves' hyperthyroidism and ophthalmopathy. Study-wide results and limits: Researchers report that a 13 V-J model separated ophthalmopathy from stable hyperthyroidism. Most clonotypes expanded in thyroid above 0.001 were likewise present in blood.

A word on this clonotype: Its antigen remains unknown.

Amplification of TCR beta CDR3 regions was performed using RNA transcripts as template. Initially, a first-round RT-PCR of the TCR CDR3 employed the HTBI primer set. A single record per CDR3 protein comes from TCRdb applying MiXCR to the multiplex PCR reads. Among 500,000 to 650,000 distinct CDR3 sequences listed, 40% to 50% were seen once. Trimming cost V 5 bases and J 4 bases, with 15 bases left between them. Germline V lookup: CDR1 SEHNR, CDR2 FQNEAQ (reference sequence). CDR3 size: 14 residues. Patients having uncontrolled infection, another autoimmune disease, pregnancy or lactation were not included. Diagnostic assessment was based on clinical symptoms, serum thyroxine and TRAb, thyroid ultrasound and orbital computed tomography.

The sample was peripheral blood or thyroid tissue (not recorded which). V is TRBV7-9 and J is TRBJ2-7; D is undetermined. This TCR derives from an adult woman with Graves' disease, either hyperthyroidism or ophthalmopathy (not recorded which). The CDR3 loop is CASSPEAEQYEQYF. The CDR3 coding sequence is TGTGCCAGCAGCCCCGAGGCAGAACAGTACGAGCAGTACTTC.